Sequencing of this T cell receptor (beta chain) was carried out in a study of early T cells in non-severe SARS-CoV-2 infection. Study outcomes and limitations: Using VDJdb, the matching emphasized anti-spike CD8 responses while missing private and CD4 specificities.

The sample holds a few counts of this clonotype. Its antigen remains unidentified. Germline CDR1 reads LGHNA; CDR2 reads YNFKEQ. V was pared by 0 bases and J by 2 bases, with 8 bases between. The CDR3 spans 14 residues. MiXCR, run by TCRdb on the 5' RACE reads, gives a single entry per CDR3 protein. This sample yields 50,000 to 70,000 distinct CDR3 sequences, of which under 15% are seen a single time; more than 8% belongs to the top ten. This specimen was whole blood, taken at baseline. The TCR originated in an adult who was a healthcare worker with PCR-confirmed SARS-CoV-2 infection or an uninfected control (not recorded which). The rearrangement joins TRBV4-2 to TRBJ2-7; D gene ambiguous. CDR3 DNA sequence: TGTGCCAGCAGCCAAGATGGCGAGACCTACGAGCAGTACTTC. Protein sequence: CASSQDGETYEQYF.